This T cell receptor (beta chain) was documented in a study of blood T cell repertoires in COVID-19. Study-level background: PBMCs, B-cell-depleted T cells, or T cells were the source of the cDNA or gDNA that made up the material.

Germline CDR1 LGHDT, CDR2 YNNKEL (reference sequence). This CDR3 is built from 16 residues. V dropped 5 bases and J dropped 1 base, with 15 bases sitting between them. Only in-frame clones appear in the TCRdb table, and some are missing; sequencing was by immunoSEQ multiplex PCR. The table shows roughly 160,000 clones, with just under 90% occurring only once. This clonotype originated in a woman in her 70s with COVID-19, enrolled during active disease. The material sequenced was peripheral blood. V is TRBV3-1 (or the pseudogene TRBV3-2) and J is TRBJ1-5, with D possibly TRBD1 on 5 matching bases. In nucleotides, the CDR3 is TGTGCCAGCAGCTCCCATGGGGCGGGGAGCAATCAGCCCCAGCATTTT. Its protein product is CASSSHGAGSNQPQHF.